The rows below give T cell receptor beta chains drawn from one sample of a study of CD8 T cells in ankylosing spondylitis. A single record per CDR3 protein comes from TCRdb applying MiXCR to the 5' RACE reads. The sample holds about 440,000 distinct CDR3 sequences, roughly 18% seen once. Material for sequencing was blood, either unsorted or a sorted T cell fraction (not recorded which). The receptors originated from a male donor with ankylosing spondylitis. Both conserved end residues are part of each CDR3. Fields, in order: V gene, D gene, J gene, clone size, CDR3 DNA, CDR3 protein. The D gene is left open where the match is weak. Some rows mark clone size as missing; the rest say once, few, many or name a class of expanded clone.

V: TRBV28; D: TRBD1; J: TRBJ1-2; size: .; DNA: TGTGCCAGCAGTTCCTACAGGGGGGTCTATGGCTACACCTTC; CDR3: CASSSYRGVYGYTF
V: TRBV12-3/TRBV12-4; D: .; J: TRBJ1-5; size: many; DNA: TGTGCCAGCAGTTTAAGGGCAGGGTATAGCAATCAGCCCCAGCATTTT; CDR3: CASSLRAGYSNQPQHF
V: TRBV5-1; D: .; J: TRBJ2-1; size: few; DNA: TGCGCCAGCAGCCCCGACAGCTTTGGGTCGTTCTTC; CDR3: CASSPDSFGSFF
V: TRBV7-2; D: TRBD2; J: TRBJ2-5; size: .; DNA: TGTGCCAGCAGCTACTTTGGGGGGGGAGAGACCCAGTACTTC; CDR3: CASSYFGGGETQYF
V: TRBV10-3; D: .; J: TRBJ2-2; size: many; DNA: TGTGCCATTAGGGGACACGAGAACACCGGGGAGCTGTTTTTT; CDR3: CAIRGHENTGELFF
V: TRBV3-1; D: TRBD2; J: TRBJ2-3; size: few; DNA: TGTGCCAGCAGCCAAGAGGGCGGGAGTGAACGCACAGATACGCAGTATTTT; CDR3: CASSQEGGSERTDTQYF
V: TRBV3-1; D: .; J: TRBJ2-7; size: many; DNA: TGTGCCAGCAGCCAAGTGAGGGGCGAGCAGTACTTC; CDR3: CASSQVRGEQYF
V: TRBV15; D: .; J: TRBJ2-5; size: few; DNA: TGTGCCACCAGCCCGACGCCTGGACGGTACCAAGAGACCCAGTACTTC; CDR3: CATSPTPGRYQETQYF
V: TRBV6-1; D: .; J: TRBJ2-7; size: once; DNA: TGTGCCAGCAGTGGACAGGGACTCTACCAGTACGAGCAGTACTTC; CDR3: CASSGQGLYQYEQYF
V: TRBV20-1; D: TRBD1; J: TRBJ1-5; size: few; DNA: TGCAGTGCTAGACTATTGACAGGGGAAGGTCAGCCCCAGCATTTT; CDR3: CSARLLTGEGQPQHF
V: TRBV5-1; D: .; J: TRBJ2-7; size: few; DNA: TGCGCCAGCAGCTTGGTTGACGCATCCTACGAGCAGTACTTC; CDR3: CASSLVDASYEQYF
V: TRBV5-6; D: .; J: TRBJ2-2; size: few; DNA: TGTGCCAGCAGCTTGGATCACAGCCTGTTTAACACCGGGGAGCTGTTTTTT; CDR3: CASSLDHSLFNTGELFF
V: TRBV9; D: TRBD2; J: TRBJ2-2; size: few; DNA: TGTGCCAGTACGGGAGGAGCCGGGGAGCTGTTTTTT; CDR3: CASTGGAGELFF
V: TRBV7-2; D: TRBD2; J: TRBJ2-3; size: .; DNA: TGTGCCAGCAGCTTAGGGGCGGGAGTTAGGACAGATACGCAGTATTTT; CDR3: CASSLGAGVRTDTQYF
V: TRBV6-1; D: TRBD2; J: TRBJ2-3; size: .; DNA: TGTGCCAGCAGTGAGAACTCAGCGGGGGGGCAGTATTTT; CDR3: CASSENSAGGQYF
V: TRBV6-1; D: .; J: TRBJ1-4; size: .; DNA: TGTGCCAGCAGCCGCAGAGGAGGATCGAATGAAAAACTGTTTTTT; CDR3: CASSRRGGSNEKLFF
V: TRBV7-2; D: TRBD2; J: TRBJ2-2; size: .; DNA: TGTGCCAGCAGCTTAAGACTAGCGGGAACCGGGGAGCTGTTTTTT; CDR3: CASSLRLAGTGELFF
V: TRBV18; D: .; J: TRBJ1-5; size: .; DNA: TGTGCCAGCTCACCAGAGGGTCAGCCCCAGCATTTT; CDR3: CASSPEGQPQHF
V: TRBV2; D: .; J: TRBJ1-2; size: few; DNA: TGTGCCAGCTCGGGAAGCCCTAACTATGGCTACACCTTC; CDR3: CASSGSPNYGYTF
V: TRBV14; D: .; J: TRBJ1-4; size: .; DNA: TGTGCCAGCAGCCAAGGAGGTTTTCTTGAAAAACTGTTTTTT; CDR3: CASSQGGFLEKLFF
V: TRBV28; D: TRBD2; J: TRBJ2-3; size: .; DNA: TGTGCCAGCACTAAACTAGCGGGGGGCCACACAGATACGCAGTATTTT; CDR3: CASTKLAGGHTDTQYF
V: TRBV11-2; D: TRBD2; J: TRBJ2-1; size: .; DNA: TGTGCCAGCAGCTTAGATCAGGGGCGGGAGGAGTTCTTC; CDR3: CASSLDQGREEFF
V: TRBV20-1; D: .; J: TRBJ1-2; size: few; DNA: TGCAGTGCTACCCATCTAGACAATGGCTACACCTTC; CDR3: CSATHLDNGYTF
V: TRBV29-1; D: .; J: TRBJ1-4; size: few; DNA: TGCAGCGTTCGACAGAATGAAAAACTGTTTTTT; CDR3: CSVRQNEKLFF
V: TRBV10-2; D: TRBD1; J: TRBJ1-5; size: few; DNA: TGCGCCAGCAGTGACAGGGGGTACAATCAGCCCCAGCATTTT; CDR3: CASSDRGYNQPQHF
V: TRBV27; D: TRBD2; J: TRBJ2-1; size: few; DNA: TGTGCCAGCAGTCCTCAAAGCGGGAGGGCCTGGGGCAATGAGCAGTTCTTC; CDR3: CASSPQSGRAWGNEQFF
V: TRBV4-1; D: .; J: TRBJ2-5; size: .; DNA: TGCGCCAGCAGCCAAACAGGGAATAGAGAGACCCAGTACTTC; CDR3: CASSQTGNRETQYF
V: TRBV5-5; D: TRBD2; J: TRBJ2-1; size: .; DNA: TGTGCCAGCAGCTTGGCCCCAGCGGGAACCTACAATGAGCAGTTCTTC; CDR3: CASSLAPAGTYNEQFF
V: TRBV18; D: TRBD2; J: TRBJ2-5; size: .; DNA: TGTGCCAGCTCAATAGGACCGGGACTAGCGGGAGAGGAGACCCAGTACTTC; CDR3: CASSIGPGLAGEETQYF
V: TRBV3-1; D: TRBD2; J: TRBJ2-7; size: few; DNA: TGTGCCAGCAGCCAAGCAAACCTCCCGGGAGGAGAGCAGTACTTC; CDR3: CASSQANLPGGEQYF
V: TRBV6-1; D: TRBD1; J: TRBJ1-1; size: .; DNA: TGTGCCAGCAGTGAATCGGACAGGCGGACTGAAGCTTTCTTT; CDR3: CASSESDRRTEAFF
V: TRBV7-9; D: .; J: TRBJ1-2; size: few; DNA: TGTGCCAGCAGCTGGAAGGGTACAGGTGGCTATGGCTACACCTTC; CDR3: CASSWKGTGGYGYTF
V: TRBV18; D: .; J: TRBJ2-3; size: few; DNA: TGTGCCAGCTCACCACCGCTACCGCCTTGGGCAGATACGCAGTATTTT; CDR3: CASSPPLPPWADTQYF
V: TRBV21-1; D: .; J: TRBJ2-4; size: .; DNA: TGTGCCAGCAGCAAATTGAGTGAGGGGGCATCCACCTGGGTCAAAAACATTCAGTACTTC; CDR3: CASSKLSEGASTWVKNIQYF
V: TRBV20-1; D: TRBD2; J: TRBJ2-1; size: .; DNA: TGCAGTGCTAGAGGGTTACTAGCGGGAGGGCCACATGAGCAGTTCTTC; CDR3: CSARGLLAGGPHEQFF